Listed here are 9 T cell receptor beta chains from one sample, sequenced in a study of blood T cell repertoires in COVID-19. Method: immunoSEQ multiplex PCR; TCRdb's copy keeps in-frame clones and lacks some. The table includes about 170,000 clones, about four fifths detected once. Sequencing used peripheral blood. These receptors were collected from a woman in her 70s who had recovered from COVID-19.

The chain employs TRBV29-1 and TRBJ2-7, with 9 bases identical to TRBD1. Looked up from germline, CDR1 is SQVTM and CDR2 is ANQGSEA. The CDR3 sequence is 12 residues long. The J segment lost 4 bases and the V segment lost 3 bases, leaving 1 base of the junction unmatched. In nucleotides, the CDR3 is TGCAGCGTTGAGGGACAGGGTTACGAGCAGTACTTC. The encoded protein is CSVEGQGYEQYF.

This clone was observed a few times. The genes are TRBV7-9 and TRBJ1-1; 7 bases are a match to TRBD1. The CDR3 totals 14 residues. Trimming removed 7 bases from V and 1 base from J; junction bases left unmatched: 6. Germline V gene data show CDR1 as SEHNR and CDR2 as FQNEAQ (reference sequence). The CDR3: CASTRQGPNTEAFF. CDR3 nucleotide sequence: TGTGCCAGCACCCGACAGGGACCGAACACTGAAGCTTTCTTT.

The rearrangement uses TRBV28 and TRBJ2-1; 8 nucleotides match TRBD2. V was pared by 11 bases and J by 6 bases, with 12 bases of the junction left unmatched. The CDR3 totals 14 residues. Germline assignment: CDR1 MDHEN and CDR2 SYDVKM. The CDR3 here is CAAPSPGTSNEQFF. DNA of the CDR3: TGTGCCGCCCCTAGCCCCGGGACTAGCAATGAGCAGTTCTTC.

This chain connects TRBV5-1 to TRBJ1-4; 7 bases map to TRBD1. This CDR3 is 13 amino acids long. V shed 5 bases, J shed 8 bases, and the junction held 6 bases outside the gene matches. Germline lookup yields CDR1 SGHRS and CDR2 YFSETQ. The CDR3 DNA reads TGCGCCAGCAGACTACAGGGGCGGGAAAAACTGTTTTTT. Translation: CASRLQGREKLFF.

A few counts support this clone. The V gene is TRBV7-9, the J gene TRBJ2-3; D unclear. Germline V gene sequence: CDR1 SEHNR, CDR2 FQNEAQ (reference sequence). V shed 0 bases and J shed 1 base, with 11 bases lying between them. The CDR3 is 16 amino acids. In DNA, the CDR3 is TGTGCCAGCAGCTTAGCCCCTGGGCCGGGCACAGATACGCAGTATTTT. Protein product: CASSLAPGPGTDTQYF.

V gene TRBV7-6 combines with J gene TRBJ1-1; tentatively, D is TRBD1 (5 bases). The CDR3 has 14 amino acids. Deletions cut 5 bases from V and 7 bases from J, with 17 bases between. Looked up from germline, CDR1 is SGHVS and CDR2 is FNYEAQ. CDR3 nucleotide sequence: TGTGCCAGCAGCCCGCGGGGCAGGGTTGATGAAGCTTTCTTT. Amino acid sequence: CASSPRGRVDEAFF.

The J gene is TRBJ2-6, the V gene TRBV4-1; a weak D match, TRBD2 (6 bases). The V and J ends lost 4 bases and 3 bases respectively, with 13 bases between them. The CDR3 is 16 amino acids. In germline, CDR1 is MGHRA, CDR2 YSYEKL. CDR3 amino acids: CASSPRGEGGANVLTF. The CDR3, as DNA: TGCGCCAGCAGCCCCCGCGGGGAAGGTGGGGCCAACGTCCTGACTTTC.

The chain uses TRBV30 and TRBJ1-6; a possible D gene is TRBD1 (5 bases). V was pared by 4 bases and J by 13 bases, with 17 bases between. The CDR3 has 13 residues. In germline, CDR1 is GTSNPN, CDR2 SVGIG (reference sequence). The CDR3 loop is CAWTRTPAVPLHF. The DNA of the CDR3 is TGTGCCTGGACCCGGACACCCGCCGTGCCCCTCCACTTT.

This clone was found once. This CDR3 is also generated by other DNA sequences in the sample. The chain combines TRBV7-3 with TRBJ2-3; D is possibly TRBD2 (5 bases). This CDR3 is 15 amino acids long. Germline CDR1 and CDR2: SGHTA and FQGTGA. V lost 2 bases, J lost 2 bases, and 11 bases lay in between. CDR3 residues: CASSLGLAYTDTQYF. CDR3 DNA: TGTGCCAGCAGCTTAGGGCTAGCCTACACAGATACGCAGTATTTT.